This TCR beta chain was obtained from a study of blood T cell repertoires in COVID-19. Study as a whole: Samples representing acute and convalescent COVID-19 were sourced from the United States, Italy and Spain.

The method was immunoSEQ multiplex PCR; TCRdb's version includes in-frame clones alone and lacks a portion of them. In the table there are about 150,000 clones, 70% to 90% of which are singletons. V dropped 1 base and J dropped 0; count of bases not matched to a gene: 7. Germline values: CDR1 SGHRS, CDR2 YFSETQ. The CDR3 contains 17 residues. The TCR comes from a man aged 65 to 85 with acute or convalescent COVID-19. The V gene is TRBV5-1, the J gene TRBJ2-1, with TRBD2 matching 7 bases. Sequences were obtained from peripheral blood. CDR3 residues: CASSLMTSLSSYNEQFF. The CDR3 DNA sequence: TGCGCCAGCAGCTTGATGACTAGCCTAAGCTCCTACAATGAGCAGTTCTTC.